A selection of T cell receptor beta chains follows, all from one sample in a study of long-term antiretroviral therapy in people with HIV. Produced via immunoSEQ multiplex PCR; TCRdb's table is partial and in-frame only. This sample has around 30,000 clones, with about 85% found just once. This material consisted of unsorted PBMCs, taken 3 years after starting antiretroviral therapy. The receptors stem from a middle-aged man with HIV. Each CDR3 is given with its conserved first and last residue. D genes are given only for firm matches. Clone size is shown for a subset of rows, as once, few, many or a class of expanded clone.

>TRBJ2-3|NA|TRBV10-3|NA
CAISQTATDTQYF
TGTGCCATCAGCCAGACAGCCACAGATACGCAGTATTTT
>TRBJ1-1|NA|TRBV10-1|NA
CASSGQFGNTEAFF
TGCGCCAGCAGTGGACAGTTCGGGAACACTGAAGCTTTCTTT
>TRBJ2-1|NA|TRBV19|NA
CASSIGEGGFEQFF
TGTGCCAGTAGTATAGGCGAAGGGGGATTTGAGCAGTTCTTC
>TRBJ2-7|TRBD1|TRBV27|once
CASSSGTGRYEQYF
TGTGCCAGCAGTTCCGGGACAGGACGATACGAGCAGTACTTC
>TRBJ2-3|TRBD1|TRBV5-1|NA
CASSFRTGAGTDTQYF
TGCGCCAGCAGCTTCAGGACAGGGGCGGGAACAGATACGCAGTATTTT
>TRBJ1-5|TRBD1|TRBV6-5|NA
CASSYSDRGNQPQHF
TGTGCCAGCAGTTACTCGGACAGGGGCAATCAGCCCCAGCATTTT
>TRBJ1-1|NA|TRBV4-1|NA
CASSQDLGEAFF
TGCGCCAGCAGCCAAGATCTCGGTGAAGCTTTCTTT
>TRBJ2-7|NA|TRBV12-5|once
CASGFSGVSLSSYEQYF
TGTGCTAGTGGTTTCTCAGGGGTCTCACTGTCATCCTACGAGCAGTACTTC
>TRBJ1-2|NA|TRBV7-9|NA
CASSLDEVQGNHYGYTF
TGTGCCAGCAGCTTAGATGAAGTCCAGGGGAACCACTATGGCTACACCTTC
>TRBJ1-2|TRBD1|TRBV6-5|NA
CASSYSRQGARGYTF
TGTGCCAGCAGTTACTCTAGACAGGGGGCGCGAGGCTACACCTTC
>TRBJ1-2|NA|TRBV19|NA
CASREGGGYGYTF
TGTGCCAGTAGAGAGGGAGGAGGATATGGCTACACCTTC
>TRBJ2-2|TRBD2|TRBV7-8|NA
CASSPQGRGANTGELFF
TGTGCCAGCAGCCCTCAGGGGCGGGGGGCTAACACCGGGGAGCTGTTTTTT
>TRBJ2-3|NA|TRBV1|NA
CTSSQGGQGSTDTQYF
TGCACCAGCAGCCAAGGGGGACAGGGGAGCACAGATACGCAGTATTTT
>TRBJ2-3|NA|TRBV13|few
CASSTRGSGGGTQYF
TGTGCCAGCAGCACCCGGGGTAGCGGAGGAGGTACGCAGTATTTT
>TRBJ2-1|NA|TRBV5-5|NA
CASSLEWAGSYNEQFF
TGTGCCAGCAGCTTGGAATGGGCGGGCTCCTACAATGAGCAGTTCTTC
>TRBJ2-2|TRBD1|TRBV6-5|once
CASSLWTGGNTGELFF
TGTGCCAGCAGTTTATGGACAGGCGGGAACACCGGGGAGCTGTTTTTT
>TRBJ1-5|NA|TRBV5-8|once
CASSLQAGALYQPQHF
TGTGCCAGCAGCTTGCAGGCAGGGGCCCTCTATCAGCCCCAGCATTTT
>TRBJ2-1|TRBD1|TRBV11-2|NA
CASTGQGPNNEQFF
TGTGCCAGCACCGGACAGGGGCCTAACAATGAGCAGTTCTTC
>TRBJ2-7|NA|TRBV5-1|NA
CASSLSSPELDEQYF
TGCGCCAGCAGCTTGTCCTCCCCAGAACTCGACGAGCAGTACTTC
>TRBJ2-2|NA|TRBV11-2|NA
CASSLVRTGELFF
TGTGCCAGCAGCTTAGTACGCACCGGGGAGCTGTTTTTT
>TRBJ2-3|NA|TRBV10-3|NA
CAISDLGNSTDTQYF
TGTGCCATCAGTGATCTTGGCAACAGCACAGATACGCAGTATTTT
>TRBJ1-2|NA|TRBV5-6|NA
CASSATGNEYGYTF
TGTGCCAGCAGCGCAACGGGGAATGAATATGGCTACACCTTC
>TRBJ2-1|TRBD2|TRBV6-5|NA
CASRDPAGGSDEQFF
TGTGCCAGCAGGGATCCGGCGGGGGGGTCCGATGAGCAGTTCTTC
>TRBJ1-6|NA|TRBV13|NA
CASSHRDSILSPLHF
TGTGCCAGCAGCCACCGGGACTCGATTCTATCACCCCTCCACTTT
>TRBJ1-1|NA|TRBV10-2|NA
CASGTGTTEAFF
TGCGCCAGCGGCACAGGGACCACTGAAGCTTTCTTT
>TRBJ1-2|NA|TRBV19|few
CASRAGNYGYTF
TGTGCCAGTAGGGCAGGGAACTATGGCTACACCTTC
>TRBJ2-3|TRBD1|TRBV7-3|NA
CASSPTGQGGDTQYF
TGTGCCAGCAGCCCCACGGGACAGGGGGGAGATACGCAGTATTTT
>TRBJ2-7|NA|TRBV7-9|NA
CASSQPLGGGEQYF
TGTGCCAGCAGTCAACCCCTCGGGGGCGGCGAGCAGTACTTC
>TRBJ2-7|TRBD1|TRBV5-1|NA
CASSLGTGVREQYF
TGCGCCAGCAGCTTGGGGACAGGGGTAAGAGAGCAGTACTTC
>TRBJ2-3|NA|TRBV11-2|NA
CASSFSATDTQYF
TGTGCCAGCAGCTTCTCTGCTACAGATACGCAGTATTTT
>TRBJ2-7|NA|TRBV4-1|NA
CASSQVIAENYEQYF
TGCGCCAGCAGCCAAGTCATAGCGGAAAACTACGAGCAGTACTTC
>TRBJ2-6|NA|TRBV9|NA
CASRGYPGPSGANVLTF
TGTGCCAGCAGAGGATACCCGGGACCCTCTGGGGCCAACGTCCTGACTTTC
>TRBJ1-5|NA|TRBV30|few
CAWSTAGNQPQHF
TGTGCCTGGAGTACCGCGGGCAATCAGCCCCAGCATTTT
>TRBJ1-5|TRBD1|TRBV7-2|NA
CASSLVGTGGNQPQHF
TGTGCCAGCAGCTTAGTCGGAACAGGGGGCAATCAGCCCCAGCATTTT
>TRBJ1-5|NA|TRBV7-9|NA
CASSFYNQPQHF
TGTGCCAGCAGCTTTTATAATCAGCCCCAGCATTTT
>TRBJ2-7|NA|TRBV25-1|NA
CASRDRSYEQYF
TGTGCCAGCAGGGACCGGTCCTACGAGCAGTACTTC
>TRBJ2-5|NA|TRBV7-9|NA
CASSLAQETQYF
TGTGCCAGCAGCTTAGCGCAAGAGACCCAGTACTTC
>TRBJ1-2|NA|TRBV13|NA
CASSTYRTENIYGYTF
TGTGCCAGCAGCACCTACCGGACAGAAAACATCTATGGCTACACCTTC
>TRBJ1-4|TRBD1|TRBV2|NA
CASSYGTGREKLFF
TGTGCCAGCAGCTACGGGACAGGGAGGGAAAAACTGTTTTTT
>TRBJ1-1|NA|TRBV7-6|NA
CASSPSQGFGTEAFF
TGTGCCAGCAGCCCTTCCCAGGGGTTTGGCACTGAAGCTTTCTTT
>TRBJ2-7|TRBD1|TRBV2|NA
CASSDGTGFYEQYF
TGTGCCAGCAGTGATGGGACAGGGTTCTACGAGCAGTACTTC
>TRBJ2-7|TRBD2|TRBV4-1|few
CASSQDQLAGDEQYF
TGCGCCAGCAGCCAAGATCAACTAGCGGGGGACGAGCAGTACTTC
>TRBJ2-7|NA|TRBV27|few
CASSPRTGAPYEQYF
TGTGCCAGCAGCCCCCGGACGGGAGCACCCTACGAGCAGTACTTC
>TRBJ1-5|NA|TRBV6-1|few
CASSDFHLSNQPQHF
TGTGCCAGCAGTGACTTTCATCTTAGCAATCAGCCCCAGCATTTT
>TRBJ2-1|NA|TRBV5-1|NA
CASSLAQGWDNEQFF
TGCGCCAGCAGCTTGGCACAGGGTTGGGACAATGAGCAGTTCTTC
>TRBJ2-7|NA|TRBV5-1|NA
CASSLAPGGGEQYF
TGCGCCAGCAGCTTGGCCCCCGGGGGCGGCGAGCAGTACTTC
>TRBJ2-1|NA|TRBV6-1|NA
CASSRLEEYNEQFF
TGTGCCAGCAGTCGACTCGAGGAATACAATGAGCAGTTCTTC
>TRBJ1-2|NA|TRBV15|NA
CATSRDLGRTYYGYTF
TGTGCCACCAGCAGAGATCTAGGCAGGACATACTATGGCTACACCTTC
>TRBJ1-1|NA|TRBV11-2|NA
CASSYPGNHRDTEAFF
TGTGCCAGCAGCTACCCAGGGAACCACCGCGACACTGAAGCTTTCTTT
>TRBJ1-2|TRBD1|TRBV2|NA
CASSPLDRVHGYTF
TGTGCCAGCAGTCCTTTGGACAGGGTCCATGGCTACACCTTC
>TRBJ2-2|TRBD2|TRBV7-3|few
CASSLQLAGPTGELFF
TGTGCCAGCAGCTTACAGCTAGCGGGTCCCACCGGGGAGCTGTTTTTT
>TRBJ1-4|NA|TRBV4-1|few
CASSQGAEEKLFF
TGCGCCAGCAGCCAAGGGGCGGAGGAAAAACTGTTTTTT
>TRBJ1-5|TRBD1|TRBV2|NA
CASRTGGPLSNQPQHF
TGTGCCAGCAGAACAGGGGGCCCCCTTAGCAATCAGCCCCAGCATTTT
>TRBJ1-1|NA|TRBV11-2|NA
CASSLEFGRRNTEAFF
TGTGCCAGCAGCTTAGAATTCGGGCGGAGGAACACTGAAGCTTTCTTT